Listed below are T cell receptor beta chains from one sample, sequenced in a study of sequential checkpoint blockade in melanoma. The data were produced by immunoSEQ multiplex PCR, yet TCRdb's version contains in-frame clones alone and is incomplete. This sample yields several thousand clones, of which around three quarters are seen a single time; approximately 25% belongs to the top ten. Sequenced here: CD8+ T cells sorted from blood (inferred from file names), sampled from a patient given nivolumab and ipilimumab in sequence. The receptor set was obtained from a human donor with melanoma. CDR3s include the opening cysteine and the closing phenylalanine or tryptophan. Each record gives: D gene, clone size, V gene, J gene, CDR3 protein, CDR3 DNA. The D gene is left open where the match is weak. Some rows have no size entry. The others give once, few or many, or a class for an expanded clone.

>TRBD2|-|TRBV4-1|TRBJ2-5
CASSQGLGGFQETQYF
TGCGCCAGCAGCCAAGGTTTGGGGGGGTTCCAAGAGACCCAGTACTTC
>-|-|TRBV7-6|TRBJ1-1
CASSLRRGSPNTEAFF
TGTGCCAGCAGCTTACGGCGGGGATCTCCTAACACTGAAGCTTTCTTT
>TRBD2|-|TRBV4-2|TRBJ2-1
CASSHPTSGKNYNEQFF
TGTGCCAGCAGCCATCCCACTAGCGGGAAGAACTACAATGAACAGTTCTTC
>TRBD1|-|TRBV4-1|TRBJ1-2
CASSQNDRDFYGYTF
TGCGCCAGCAGCCAAAACGACAGGGACTTCTATGGCTACACCTTC
>TRBD2|-|TRBV5-1|TRBJ2-1
CASSLSSGNYNEQFF
TGCGCCAGCAGCTTATCTAGCGGGAATTACAATGAGCAGTTCTTC
>-|few|TRBV13|TRBJ1-1
CASSLVGGNTEAFF
TGTGCCAGCAGCTTAGTGGGGGGGAACACTGAAGCTTTCTTT
>TRBD1|-|TRBV9|TRBJ1-1
CASSPGQGSTEAFF
TGTGCCAGCAGCCCGGGACAGGGAAGCACTGAAGCTTTCTTT
>TRBD1|few|TRBV2|TRBJ1-2
CASSERGLGYTF
TGTGCCAGCAGCGAAAGGGGGCTTGGCTACACCTTC
>TRBD1|-|TRBV19|TRBJ2-7
CASSYNRGSLYEQYF
TGTGCCAGTAGTTACAACAGGGGGTCCCTTTACGAGCAGTACTTC
>-|once|TRBV7-2|TRBJ2-7
CASSDLLSYEQYF
TGTGCCAGCAGTGACTTACTTTCCTACGAGCAGTACTTC
>-|-|TRBV7-3|TRBJ1-1
CASSFRQEDTEAFF
TGTGCCAGCAGCTTCCGACAGGAGGACACTGAAGCTTTCTTT
>-|-|TRBV21-1|TRBJ2-5
CASSKGWGQQETQYF
TGTGCCAGCAGCAAAGGCTGGGGACAGCAAGAGACCCAGTACTTC
>TRBD1|few|TRBV5-8|TRBJ1-1
CASSRDSLF
TGTGCCAGCAGCCGGGACAGCCTCTTT
>TRBD1|-|TRBV28|TRBJ2-7
CASKGNRGYEQYF
TGTGCCAGCAAGGGAAACAGGGGCTACGAGCAGTACTTC
>TRBD2|-|TRBV27|TRBJ2-1
CASSPASGRAYNEQFF
TGTGCCAGCAGTCCCGCTAGCGGGAGGGCCTACAATGAGCAGTTCTTC
>-|-|TRBV7-8|TRBJ2-1
CASTQEASSYNEQFF
TGTGCCAGCACCCAGGAGGCGAGCTCCTACAATGAGCAGTTCTTC
>TRBD1|-|TRBV6-5|TRBJ2-1
CASSLGQVTGYNEQFF
TGTGCCAGCAGTTTGGGACAGGTAACTGGTTACAATGAGCAGTTCTTC
>TRBD2|-|TRBV7-9|TRBJ2-7
CASSLVGGTSGNYEQYF
TGTGCCAGCAGCTTAGTAGGTGGTACTAGCGGGAACTACGAGCAGTACTTC
>-|once|TRBV19|TRBJ2-3
CASSIAGTPWYTQYF
TGTGCCAGTAGTATTGCGGGGACCCCTTGGTATACGCAGTATTTT
>-|-|TRBV6-6|TRBJ2-5
CASNSLLEGTQYF
TGTGCCAGCAACTCCCTCCTAGAGGGGACCCAGTACTTC
>TRBD2|-|TRBV2|TRBJ2-7
CASSGLAGDYEQYF
TGTGCCAGCAGTGGACTAGCGGGAGACTACGAGCAGTACTTC
>TRBD1|few|TRBV11-2|TRBJ2-1
CASSSGQDTYNEQFF
TGTGCCAGCAGCTCGGGACAGGATACCTACAATGAGCAGTTCTTC
>TRBD2|-|TRBV7-9|TRBJ2-1
CASSLLEGAAGGPRNEQFF
TGTGCCAGCAGCTTACTGGAGGGGGCAGCGGGAGGGCCTCGTAATGAGCAGTTCTTC
>TRBD2|-|TRBV27|TRBJ2-1
CASSLYPRLAGGGYNEQFF
TGTGCCAGCAGTTTATATCCCCGACTAGCGGGAGGTGGGTACAATGAGCAGTTCTTC
>-|-|TRBV5-4|TRBJ2-3
CASTTTGWGTDTQYF
TGTGCCAGCACCACTACAGGGTGGGGCACAGATACGCAGTATTTT
>-|once|TRBV19|TRBJ2-1
CASSHTGFGDNEQFF
TGTGCCAGTAGTCATACAGGGTTTGGGGACAATGAGCAGTTCTTC
>-|-|TRBV27|TRBJ2-5
CASSPGLLGGSETQYF
TGTGCCAGCAGTCCGGGACTGCTTGGGGGGTCGGAGACCCAGTACTTC
>TRBD2|-|TRBV9|TRBJ2-1
CASSVGTSAEQFF
TGTGCCAGCAGCGTCGGGACTAGCGCTGAGCAGTTCTTC
>-|-|TRBV9|TRBJ1-5
CASSVGFGGLPQHF
TGTGCCAGCAGCGTAGGGTTTGGTGGGCTGCCCCAGCATTTT
>-|-|TRBV19|TRBJ2-1
CASSMDSWNEQFF
TGTGCCAGTAGTATGGATAGCTGGAATGAGCAGTTCTTC
>-|-|TRBV6-5|TRBJ1-6
CASSYSGVTYNSPLHF
TGTGCCAGCAGTTACTCAGGGGTGACCTATAATTCACCCCTCCACTTT
>TRBD1|-|TRBV6-1|TRBJ2-2
CASSERNRGPGELFF
TGTGCCAGCAGTGAAAGGAACAGGGGGCCCGGGGAGCTGTTTTTT